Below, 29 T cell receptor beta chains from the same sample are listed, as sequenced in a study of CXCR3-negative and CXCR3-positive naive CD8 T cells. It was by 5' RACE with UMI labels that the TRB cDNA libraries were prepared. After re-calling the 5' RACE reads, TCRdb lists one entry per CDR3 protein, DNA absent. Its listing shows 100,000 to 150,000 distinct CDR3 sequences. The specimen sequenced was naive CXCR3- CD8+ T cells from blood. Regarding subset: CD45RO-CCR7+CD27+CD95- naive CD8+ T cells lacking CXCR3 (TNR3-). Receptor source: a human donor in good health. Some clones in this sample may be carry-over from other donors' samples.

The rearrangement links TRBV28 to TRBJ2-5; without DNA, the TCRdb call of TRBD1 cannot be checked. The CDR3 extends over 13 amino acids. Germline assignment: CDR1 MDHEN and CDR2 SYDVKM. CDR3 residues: CASSGRGAETQYF.

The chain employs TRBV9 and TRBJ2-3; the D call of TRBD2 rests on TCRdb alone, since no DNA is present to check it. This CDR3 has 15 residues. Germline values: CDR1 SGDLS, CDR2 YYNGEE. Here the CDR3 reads CASSVPSANSDTQYF.

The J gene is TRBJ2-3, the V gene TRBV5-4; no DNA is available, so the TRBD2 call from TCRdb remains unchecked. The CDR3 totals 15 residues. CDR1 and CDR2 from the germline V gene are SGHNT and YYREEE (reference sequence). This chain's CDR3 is CASSKGLAGTDTQYF.

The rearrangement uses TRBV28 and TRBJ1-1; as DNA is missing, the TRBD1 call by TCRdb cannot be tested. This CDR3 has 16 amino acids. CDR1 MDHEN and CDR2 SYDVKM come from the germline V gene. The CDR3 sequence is CASSFGAYGMNTEAFF.

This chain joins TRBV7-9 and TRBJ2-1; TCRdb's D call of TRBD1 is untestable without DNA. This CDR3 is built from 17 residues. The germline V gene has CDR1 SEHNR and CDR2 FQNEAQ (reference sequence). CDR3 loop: CASSSPMAGADYNEQFF.

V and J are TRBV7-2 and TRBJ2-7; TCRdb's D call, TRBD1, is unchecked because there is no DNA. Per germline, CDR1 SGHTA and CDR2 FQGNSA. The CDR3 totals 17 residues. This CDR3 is CASSLNPGRMSSYEQYF.

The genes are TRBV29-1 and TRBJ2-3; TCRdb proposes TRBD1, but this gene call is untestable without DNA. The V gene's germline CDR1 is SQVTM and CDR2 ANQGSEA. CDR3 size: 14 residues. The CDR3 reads CSVEGGWSTDTQYF.

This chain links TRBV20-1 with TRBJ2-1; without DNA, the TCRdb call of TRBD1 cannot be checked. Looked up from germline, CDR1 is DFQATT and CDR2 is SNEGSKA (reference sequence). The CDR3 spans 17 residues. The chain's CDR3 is CSARRPERHSSYNEQFF.

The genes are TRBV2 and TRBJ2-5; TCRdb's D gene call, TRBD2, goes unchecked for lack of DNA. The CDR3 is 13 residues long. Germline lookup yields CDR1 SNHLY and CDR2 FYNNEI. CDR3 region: CASREGLRKTQYF.

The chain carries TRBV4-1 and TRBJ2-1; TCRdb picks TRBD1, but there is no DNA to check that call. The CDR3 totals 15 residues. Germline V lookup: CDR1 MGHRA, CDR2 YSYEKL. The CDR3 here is CASSQDSGLSNEQFF.

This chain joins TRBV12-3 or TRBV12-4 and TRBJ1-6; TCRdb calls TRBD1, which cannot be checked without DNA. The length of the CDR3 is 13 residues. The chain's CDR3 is CASRYRDNSPLHF.

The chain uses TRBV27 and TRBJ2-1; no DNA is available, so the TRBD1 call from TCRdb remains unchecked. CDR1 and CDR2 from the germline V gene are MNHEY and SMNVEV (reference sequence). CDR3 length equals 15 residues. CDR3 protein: CASSFQGGAYNEQFF.

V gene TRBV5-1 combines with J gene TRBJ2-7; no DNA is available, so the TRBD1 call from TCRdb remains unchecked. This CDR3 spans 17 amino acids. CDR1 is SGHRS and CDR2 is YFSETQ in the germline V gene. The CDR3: CASSLASRDRFSYEQYF.

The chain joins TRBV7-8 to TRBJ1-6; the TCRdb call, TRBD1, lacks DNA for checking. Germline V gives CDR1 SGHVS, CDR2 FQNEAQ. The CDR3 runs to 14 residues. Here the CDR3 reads CASSARDSNSPLHF.

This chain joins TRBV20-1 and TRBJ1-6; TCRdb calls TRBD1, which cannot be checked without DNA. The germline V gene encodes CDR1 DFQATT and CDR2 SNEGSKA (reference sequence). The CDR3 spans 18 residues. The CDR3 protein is CSVRGQELESSYNSPLHF.

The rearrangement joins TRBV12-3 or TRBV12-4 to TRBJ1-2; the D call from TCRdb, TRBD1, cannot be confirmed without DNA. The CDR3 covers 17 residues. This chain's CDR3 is CASSPFRAGETNYGYTF.

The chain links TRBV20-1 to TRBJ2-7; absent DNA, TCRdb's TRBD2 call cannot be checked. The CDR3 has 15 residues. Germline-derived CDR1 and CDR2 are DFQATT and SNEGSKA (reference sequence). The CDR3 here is CSARIGPRNSYEQYF.

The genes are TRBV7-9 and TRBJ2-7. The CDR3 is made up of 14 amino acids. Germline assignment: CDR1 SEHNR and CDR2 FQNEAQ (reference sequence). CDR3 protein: CASSLDSGYHEQYF.

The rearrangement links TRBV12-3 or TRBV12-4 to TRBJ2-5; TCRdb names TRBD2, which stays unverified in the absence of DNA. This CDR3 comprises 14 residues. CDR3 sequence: CASSPDYLQETQYF.

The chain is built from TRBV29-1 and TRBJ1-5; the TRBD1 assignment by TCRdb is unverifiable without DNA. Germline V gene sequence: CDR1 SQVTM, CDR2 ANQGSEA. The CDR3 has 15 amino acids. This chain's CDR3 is CSVGTVAQGDQPQHF.

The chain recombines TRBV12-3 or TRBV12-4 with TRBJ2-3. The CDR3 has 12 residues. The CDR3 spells CASTSPEDTQYF.

CDR3 region: CASSLFPLAGGAYEQYF. The rearrangement uses TRBV5-1 and TRBJ2-7; TCRdb calls TRBD2, which cannot be checked without DNA. CDR1 is SGHRS and CDR2 is YFSETQ in the germline V gene. CDR3 length: 17 amino acids.

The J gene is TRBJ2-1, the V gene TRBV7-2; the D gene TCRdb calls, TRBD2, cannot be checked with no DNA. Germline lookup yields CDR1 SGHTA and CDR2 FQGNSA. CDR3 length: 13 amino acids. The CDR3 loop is CARRTSGGNEQFF.

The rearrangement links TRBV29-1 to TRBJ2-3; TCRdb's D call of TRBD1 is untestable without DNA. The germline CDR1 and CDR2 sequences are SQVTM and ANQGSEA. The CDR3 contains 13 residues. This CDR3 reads CSVEPGSTDTQYF.

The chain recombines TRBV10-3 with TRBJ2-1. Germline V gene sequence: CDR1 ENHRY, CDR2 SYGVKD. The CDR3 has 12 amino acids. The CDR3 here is CAISDHPDEQFF.

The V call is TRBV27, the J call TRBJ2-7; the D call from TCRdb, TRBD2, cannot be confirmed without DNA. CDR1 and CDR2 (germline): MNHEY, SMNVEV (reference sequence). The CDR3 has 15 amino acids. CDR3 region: CASSSGLAGAYEQYF.

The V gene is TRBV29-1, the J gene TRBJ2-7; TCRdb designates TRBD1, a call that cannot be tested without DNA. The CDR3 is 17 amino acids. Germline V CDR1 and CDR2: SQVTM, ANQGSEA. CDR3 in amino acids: CSVEYAETGTGNYEQYF.

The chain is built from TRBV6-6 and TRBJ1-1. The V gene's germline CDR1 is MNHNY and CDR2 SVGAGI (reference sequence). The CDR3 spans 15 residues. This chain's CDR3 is CASSYSLGRDTEAFF.

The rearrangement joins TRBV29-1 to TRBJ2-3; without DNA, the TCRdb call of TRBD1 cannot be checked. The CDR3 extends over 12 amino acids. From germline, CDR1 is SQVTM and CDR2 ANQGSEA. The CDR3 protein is CSVEGQGSTQYF.